The sequence of this T cell receptor beta chain was determined in a study of blood T cell repertoires in COVID-19. The overall study: The samples span acute and convalescent COVID-19 from the United States, Italy and Spain. T cells, B-cell-depleted T cells, or PBMCs supplied cDNA or gDNA.

CDR1 LGHNA and CDR2 YNFKEQ come from the germline V gene. This CDR3 spans 16 amino acids. V was trimmed by 4 bases and J by 4 bases, leaving 20 bases between them. Data came from immunoSEQ multiplex PCR; TCRdb stores just in-frame clones and leaves some out. The table lists about 76,000 clones, approximately 90% of them singletons. The clonotype comes from a man aged 30 to 45 with acute or convalescent COVID-19. The V gene is TRBV4-2, the J gene TRBJ2-7; a possible D gene is TRBD2 (7 bases). Material: peripheral blood. The CDR3 reads CASSLGRGGDVYEQYF. In DNA form, the CDR3 reads TGTGCCAGCAGCCTCGGAAGGGGGGGCGACGTGTACGAGCAGTACTTC.